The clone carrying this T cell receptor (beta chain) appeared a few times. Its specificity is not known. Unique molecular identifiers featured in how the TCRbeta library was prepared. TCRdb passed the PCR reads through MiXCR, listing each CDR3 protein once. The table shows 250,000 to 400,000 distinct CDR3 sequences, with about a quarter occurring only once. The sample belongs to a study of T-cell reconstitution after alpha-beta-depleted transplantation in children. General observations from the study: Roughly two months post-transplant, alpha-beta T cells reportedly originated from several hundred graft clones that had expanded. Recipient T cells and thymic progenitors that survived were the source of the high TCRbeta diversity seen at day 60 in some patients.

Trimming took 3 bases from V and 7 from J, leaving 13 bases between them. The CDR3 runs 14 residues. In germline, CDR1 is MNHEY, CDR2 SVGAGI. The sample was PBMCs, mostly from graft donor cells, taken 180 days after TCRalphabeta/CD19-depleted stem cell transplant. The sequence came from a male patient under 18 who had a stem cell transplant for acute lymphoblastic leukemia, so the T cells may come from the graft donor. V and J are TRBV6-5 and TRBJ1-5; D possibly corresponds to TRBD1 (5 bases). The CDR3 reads CASSYGGGRQPQHF. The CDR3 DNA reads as TGTGCCAGCAGTTATGGGGGGGGGAGGCAGCCCCAGCATTTT.